These 21 T cell receptor beta chains share one sample of origin, sequenced in a study of blood T cells in healthy people across ages. A second PCR, run for about 6 to 12 cycles, used a sample-barcoded 5' primer plus a J-beta primer mix. TCRdb re-derived calls from the 5' RACE reads in MiXCR, one entry per CDR3 protein. The sample carries more than 550,000 distinct CDR3 sequences, 22% recorded once. Material for sequencing was blood. The origin of the receptors is a man aged 65-85 years in good health.

This clonotype was seen a handful of times. The chain employs TRBV3-1 and TRBJ1-5; D ambiguous. Trimming took 0 bases from V and 6 from J, leaving 9 bases between them. Germline-derived CDR1 and CDR2 are LGHDT and YNNKEL (reference sequence). The CDR3 sequence is 14 residues long. The CDR3 is CASSQDRAGQPQHF. CDR3 bases: TGTGCCAGCAGCCAAGATCGCGCGGGTCAGCCCCAGCATTTT.

The chain has TRBV7-8 and TRBJ2-5; D uncertain. V was shortened by 2 bases and J by 1 base, with 11 bases between the two germline ends. The CDR3 is made up of 15 amino acids. Per germline, CDR1 SGHVS and CDR2 FQNEAQ. The CDR3 nucleotides read TGTGCCAGCAGCTTACGCCCCGGGTCCCAAGAGACCCAGTACTTC. Translating gives CASSLRPGSQETQYF.

The CDR3, as DNA: TGCAGCGTGCCGGGACAGGGGCAAGAGACCCAGTACTTC. As protein: CSVPGQGQETQYF. V and J are TRBV29-1 and TRBJ2-5, with 10 bases fitting TRBD1. J lost 2 bases, V lost 6 bases, and 3 bases had no gene match. The germline V gene encodes CDR1 SQVTM and CDR2 ANQGSEA. The CDR3 is 13 residues long.

This clonotype was observed at least ten times. V usage is TRBV20-1 and J usage is TRBJ1-2; perhaps TRBD1 as D (5 bases). V lost 1 base, J lost 2 bases, and 5 bases lay in between. Germline V gene sequence: CDR1 DFQATT, CDR2 SNEGSKA (reference sequence). The CDR3 totals 12 residues. CDR3 nucleotide sequence: TGCAGTGCTAGAGGACAGAACTATGGCTACACCTTC. Amino acids: CSARGQNYGYTF.

The chain recombines TRBV29-1 with TRBJ1-2; D might be TRBD1 (5 bases). The CDR3 loop spans 11 amino acids. Germline loops: CDR1 SQVTM, CDR2 ANQGSEA. V lost 7 bases and J lost 8, with 14 bases in between. In nucleotides, the CDR3 is TGCAGCGCCTGGATCAGGGCCGGCTACACCTTC. Protein sequence: CSAWIRAGYTF.

The J gene is TRBJ1-2, the V gene TRBV7-2, with D unresolved. Trimming took off 1 base at V and 5 bases at J, with 14 bases between the two ends. The CDR3 is 15 residues long. Per germline, CDR1 SGHTA and CDR2 FQGNSA. CDR3 loop: CASSLVFTQGYGYTF. The CDR3 DNA reads TGTGCCAGCAGCTTAGTCTTCACCCAAGGGTATGGCTACACCTTC.

This clonotype has more than one count but fewer than ten. The DNA of the CDR3 is TGTGCCAGCAGTACGCGGACATTAGCGGGGACCCAGTACTTC. Translated: CASSTRTLAGTQYF. The chain joins TRBV27 to TRBJ2-5; 7 bases are a match to TRBD2. J gave up 7 bases and V 5 bases, and 10 bases lay outside the gene matches. This CDR3 region has 14 residues. Germline V lookup: CDR1 MNHEY, CDR2 SMNVEV (reference sequence).

This chain uses TRBV12-3 or TRBV12-4 with TRBJ1-4; perhaps TRBD1 as D (6 bases). The CDR3 consists of 14 residues. V dropped 3 bases and J dropped 8 bases, with 13 bases sitting between them. CDR3 amino acids: CASSFNRVGEKLFF. In DNA form, the CDR3 reads TGTGCCAGCAGTTTCAACAGGGTCGGAGAAAAACTGTTTTTT.

This chain joins TRBV7-9 and TRBJ2-3; TRBD1 matches 9 bases. This CDR3 comprises 16 residues. After removal of 5 bases from V and 0 bases from J, the junction contained 6 bases not matched to a gene. The germline V gene encodes CDR1 SEHNR and CDR2 FQNEAQ (reference sequence). The CDR3 DNA follows: TGTGCCAGCAGCGTCGACAGGGGGGTCAGCACAGATACGCAGTATTTT. Translation: CASSVDRGVSTDTQYF.

This clonotype has a handful of counts. This chain links TRBV5-5 with TRBJ2-5; 11 bases fit TRBD2. Germline lookup yields CDR1 SGHKS and CDR2 YYEKEE (reference sequence). The V gene end was trimmed by 4 bases and the J gene end by 4 bases; junction bases not matched to a gene: 6. The CDR3 has 15 amino acids. CDR3 nucleotide sequence: TGTGCCAGCAGCGGTAGCGGGGGGGCCGTAGAGACCCAGTACTTC. It encodes CASSGSGGAVETQYF.

This clonotype was counted between two and nine times. The chain couples TRBV7-2 to TRBJ2-3; weak D call: TRBD2 (6 bases). This CDR3 has 15 amino acids. Per germline, CDR1 SGHTA and CDR2 FQGNSA. Trimming took off 1 base at V and 2 bases at J, with 10 bases between the two ends. The CDR3 sequence is CASSLVAGPTDTQYF. As DNA, the CDR3 is TGTGCCAGCAGCTTAGTCGCGGGGCCCACAGATACGCAGTATTTT.

The CDR3 protein is CATSVGMNTEAFF. The CDR3 coding sequence is TGTGCCACCTCGGTCGGGATGAACACTGAAGCTTTCTTT. The chain joins TRBV7-9 to TRBJ1-1; D is ambiguous. Germline CDR1 reads SEHNR; CDR2 reads FQNEAQ (reference sequence). Trimming left V 10 bases short and J 0 bases short, with 12 bases between. This CDR3 contains 13 residues. Variable domain in full (rest from reference TRBV7-9 and TRBJ1-1): DTGVSQNPRHKITKRGQNVTFRCDPISEHNRLYWYRQTLGQGPEFLTYFQNEAQLEKSRLLSDRFSAERPKGSFSTLEIQRTEQGDSAMYLCATSVGMNTEAFFGQGTRLTVV.

V and J are TRBV24-1 and TRBJ1-5; no firm D call. CDR1 and CDR2 (germline): KGHDR, SFDVKD. The V gene lost 5 bases and the J gene lost 2 bases, with 6 bases spanning the gap. The CDR3 is 13 residues long. The CDR3 coding sequence is TGTGCCACCAGTGTGCGGGGCAATCAGCCCCAGCATTTT. Its translation: CATSVRGNQPQHF.

This rearrangement joins TRBV20-1 to TRBJ2-5; possibly TRBD1 for D (6 bases). The germline gives CDR1 DFQATT, CDR2 SNEGSKA (reference sequence). The CDR3 runs to 12 residues. V was cut by 6 bases and J by 5 bases, with 13 bases left in between. The DNA of the CDR3 is TGCAGTGCAGGAGGACAGATGGAGACCCAGTACTTC. Its translation is CSAGGQMETQYF.

The rearrangement joins TRBV29-1 to TRBJ2-7, with D unclear. The DNA end is a closer match to TRBJ2-5, so the J assignment may be wrong. CDR1 and CDR2 (germline): SQVTM, ANQGSEA. The CDR3 covers 11 residues. The CDR3, as DNA: TGCAGCGTTGAACTTGTCCAGACCCAGTACTTC. It specifies CSVELVQTQYF.

The CDR3 DNA reads TGTGCCAGTAGTATCAGGGCTGGGGCCAACGTCCTGACTTTC. Amino acid sequence: CASSIRAGANVLTF. This rearrangement joins TRBV19 to TRBJ2-6; TRBD1 might be the D (5 bases). This CDR3 has 14 amino acids. Germline CDR1 is LNHDA and CDR2 is SQIVND (reference sequence). V gave up 3 bases and J gave up 2 bases, with 5 bases separating them.

Remarks on this clonotype: The DNA is omitted, as the CDR3 cannot be located on it reliably, and the CDR3 follows TCRdb's listing. The chain uses TRBV12-3 or TRBV12-4 and TRBJ1-2; TRBD1 is taken as the D call from the table, unchecked against the DNA. The CDR3 is 13 amino acids in total, end residues counted. This CDR3 reads CASSFGPGNGYTF.

The rearrangement uses TRBV24-1 and TRBJ2-1; D gene uncertain. This CDR3 region has 13 residues. Germline assignment: CDR1 KGHDR and CDR2 SFDVKD. Between the trimmed V and J ends, which lost 5 bases and 8 bases, there was a span of 12 bases. CDR3 region: CATSVGHVDEQFF. The CDR3 DNA is TGTGCCACCAGTGTAGGGCACGTAGATGAGCAGTTCTTC.

This sequence joins TRBV11-2 and TRBJ2-3; D is ambiguous. Trimming removed 4 bases from V and 9 bases from J, with 14 bases in between. The CDR3 consists of 13 residues. CDR1 and CDR2 from the germline V gene are SGHAT and FQNNGV. The CDR3 protein is CASSSPGGVTQYF. The DNA of the CDR3 is TGTGCCAGCAGCTCCCCGGGCGGTGTGACGCAGTATTTT.

CDR3 in amino acids: CASRGQGKNNEQFF. The CDR3 bases are TGTGCCAGCAGAGGACAGGGGAAAAACAATGAGCAGTTCTTC. J is TRBJ2-1 and V is TRBV3-1; 9 bases align to TRBD1. V lost 6 bases to trimming and J lost 5 bases; unmatched junction nucleotides: 5. The CDR3 runs 14 residues. Germline CDR1 LGHDT, CDR2 YNNKEL (reference sequence).

This clonotype was observed a few times. V and J are TRBV6-5 and TRBJ2-1; 7 nucleotides match TRBD1. There are 14 residues in the CDR3. CDR1 and CDR2 from the germline V gene are MNHEY and SVGAGI. The ends lost 0 bases at V and 15 bases at J; junction bases unmatched: 11. The CDR3 region is CASSYSKVDRVRFF. The CDR3 DNA is TGTGCCAGCAGTTACTCGAAGGTCGACAGGGTACGGTTCTTC.